This is a list of T cell receptor beta chains from one sample in a study of blood T cells in healthy people across ages. TCRdb ran MiXCR on the 5' RACE reads and lists one entry per CDR3 protein. This sample carries about 500,000 distinct CDR3 sequences, more than 20% of them seen once, and the ten largest clones take just under 9%. These sequences were also reported in another study, on T cells of mothers and their children.

The sample comprised blood. The receptors originated from a boy aged 10-17 years in good health. Each CDR3 is given with its conserved first and last residue. Fields, in order: clone size, D gene, V gene, J gene, CDR3 protein, CDR3 DNA. D genes are given only for firm matches. Size tells how often a clone was seen (once, few, many) or the class of an expanded clone, and some rows leave it out.

size: NA; D: TRBD2; V: TRBV6-2/TRBV6-3; J: TRBJ2-7; CDR3: CASSSSGSIHEQYF; DNA: TGTGCCAGCAGCTCTAGCGGGAGCATCCACGAGCAGTACTTC
size: few; D: TRBD1; V: TRBV11-2; J: TRBJ1-6; CDR3: CASSLAPGGYNSPLHF; DNA: TGTGCCAGCAGCTTAGCGCCAGGGGGCTATAATTCACCCCTCCACTTT
size: NA; D: NA; V: TRBV7-2; J: TRBJ1-2; CDR3: CASSLGAGTTYGYTF; DNA: TGTGCCAGCAGCTTAGGCGCAGGAACCACCTATGGCTACACCTTC
size: many; D: NA; V: TRBV6-2/TRBV6-3; J: TRBJ2-1; CDR3: CASSYRDNNEQFF; DNA: TGTGCCAGCAGTTACCGGGACAACAATGAGCAGTTCTTC
size: NA; D: NA; V: TRBV4-3; J: TRBJ1-6; CDR3: CASSQDRRISLGSPLHF; DNA: TGCGCCAGCAGCCAAGATCGCCGCATATCCCTAGGATCACCCCTCCACTTT
size: NA; D: NA; V: TRBV20-1; J: TRBJ2-1; CDR3: CSAGRVGNEQFF; DNA: TGCAGTGCTGGCAGGGTCGGCAATGAGCAGTTCTTC
size: few; D: NA; V: TRBV3-1; J: TRBJ1-1; CDR3: CASSVARLGGTEAFF; DNA: TGTGCCAGCTCCGTGGCCCGCCTTGGGGGCACTGAAGCTTTCTTT
size: NA; D: TRBD2; V: TRBV27; J: TRBJ2-1; CDR3: CASSLSTLLAGRNNEQFF; DNA: TGTGCCAGCAGTTTATCTACTCTTCTAGCGGGAAGGAACAATGAGCAGTTCTTC
size: NA; D: NA; V: TRBV27; J: TRBJ1-1; CDR3: CASSSGVGNTEAFF; DNA: TGTGCCAGCAGTTCAGGGGTGGGGAACACTGAAGCTTTCTTT
size: NA; D: NA; V: TRBV27; J: TRBJ2-5; CDR3: CASSSLDGLQSVF; DNA: TGTGCCAGCAGTTCCCTGGATGGACTTCAATCTGTTTTC
size: NA; D: NA; V: TRBV3-1; J: TRBJ1-2; CDR3: CASSQGRDRANYGYTF; DNA: TGTGCCAGCAGCCAAGGAAGGGATCGAGCTAACTATGGCTACACCTTC
size: NA; D: NA; V: TRBV7-8; J: TRBJ2-7; CDR3: CASSPRGIAEQYF; DNA: TGTGCCAGCAGCCCCCGGGGAATCGCCGAGCAGTACTTC
size: NA; D: TRBD1; V: TRBV20-1; J: TRBJ1-6; CDR3: CSAGRTGAIYNSPLHF; DNA: TGCAGTGCTGGTAGGACAGGGGCGATCTATAATTCACCCCTCCACTTT
size: NA; D: NA; V: TRBV28; J: TRBJ2-7; CDR3: CVSGRYEQYF; DNA: TGTGTCAGCGGACGGTACGAGCAGTACTTC
size: few; D: NA; V: TRBV20-1; J: TRBJ2-1; CDR3: CSARETVQDYNEQFF; DNA: TGCAGTGCTAGAGAGACCGTACAAGACTACAATGAGCAGTTCTTC
size: NA; D: TRBD1; V: TRBV4-3; J: TRBJ1-3; CDR3: CASSQGGQHSGNTIYF; DNA: TGCGCCAGCAGCCAAGGGGGACAGCACTCTGGAAACACCATATATTTT
size: NA; D: TRBD1; V: TRBV5-1; J: TRBJ2-1; CDR3: CASSIGDREFDNEQFF; DNA: TGCGCCAGCAGCATCGGCGACAGGGAATTTGACAATGAGCAGTTCTTC
size: few; D: NA; V: TRBV28; J: TRBJ2-7; CDR3: CASSLRTQGGYEQYF; DNA: TGTGCCAGCAGTCTACGAACACAGGGTGGTTACGAGCAGTACTTC
size: few; D: NA; V: TRBV4-2; J: TRBJ2-7; CDR3: CAGSQDPASVVFYEQYF; DNA: TGTGCCGGCAGCCAAGATCCGGCTAGCGTGGTCTTCTACGAGCAGTACTTC
size: NA; D: NA; V: TRBV28; J: TRBJ2-1; CDR3: CASSGASGVSYNEQFF; DNA: TGTGCCAGCAGTGGGGCCTCAGGGGTCAGCTACAATGAGCAGTTCTTC
size: NA; D: NA; V: TRBV5-1; J: TRBJ2-5; CDR3: CASSLIRRGQETQYF; DNA: TGCGCCAGCAGCTTGATTCGTAGGGGGCAAGAGACCCAGTACTTC
size: NA; D: TRBD1; V: TRBV24-1; J: TRBJ2-7; CDR3: CATQGQDSYEQYF; DNA: TGTGCCACCCAAGGACAGGATTCCTACGAGCAGTACTTC
size: NA; D: TRBD1; V: TRBV4-1; J: TRBJ2-6; CDR3: CASSHMTGIGANVLTF; DNA: TGCGCCAGCAGCCATATGACAGGGATAGGGGCCAACGTCCTGACTTTC
size: few; D: NA; V: TRBV10-3; J: TRBJ2-1; CDR3: CAISRGDSYNEQFF; DNA: TGTGCCATCAGTCGCGGGGACTCCTACAATGAGCAGTTCTTC
size: NA; D: TRBD1; V: TRBV27; J: TRBJ1-2; CDR3: CASSLLPTVQGNYGYTF; DNA: TGTGCCAGCAGTTTATTACCGACAGTACAGGGGAACTATGGCTACACCTTC
size: few; D: NA; V: TRBV7-8; J: TRBJ2-3; CDR3: CASSRLYKKGILADTQYF; DNA: TGTGCCAGCAGCCGGCTCTACAAAAAAGGGATTCTGGCGGATACGCAGTATTTT
size: few; D: NA; V: TRBV29-1; J: TRBJ2-1; CDR3: CGVNSRGLYNEQFF; DNA: TGCGGCGTTAATTCCCGGGGCCTCTACAATGAGCAGTTCTTC
size: NA; D: NA; V: TRBV19; J: TRBJ1-2; CDR3: CASSETTEDGYTF; DNA: TGTGCCAGTAGTGAAACTACGGAGGATGGCTACACCTTC
size: few; D: NA; V: TRBV7-2; J: TRBJ2-5; CDR3: CASSRTRSQETQYF; DNA: TGTGCCAGCAGCCGAACCCGGAGCCAAGAGACCCAGTACTTC
size: few; D: TRBD2; V: TRBV28; J: TRBJ2-1; CDR3: CASSTRTSGIYNEQFF; DNA: TGTGCCAGCAGTACAAGGACTAGCGGGATCTACAATGAGCAGTTCTTC
size: few; D: TRBD1; V: TRBV4-3; J: TRBJ1-3; CDR3: CASSRSPGQTSGNTIYF; DNA: TGCGCCAGCAGCCGGTCCCCGGGACAGACCTCTGGAAACACCATATATTTT
size: few; D: TRBD2; V: TRBV20-1; J: TRBJ2-5; CDR3: CSAPSGTFQETQHF; DNA: TGCAGTGCTCCTAGCGGGACCTTCCAAGAGACCCAGCACTTC
size: NA; D: NA; V: TRBV20-1; J: TRBJ1-4; CDR3: CSAREGGPNEKLFF; DNA: TGCAGTGCTAGAGAGGGGGGGCCTAATGAAAAACTGTTTTTT
size: few; D: NA; V: TRBV9; J: TRBJ1-1; CDR3: CASSARVGTEAFF; DNA: TGTGCCAGCAGCGCCAGGGTGGGGACTGAAGCTTTCTTT
size: NA; D: TRBD1; V: TRBV2; J: TRBJ2-4; CDR3: CASTLTGAKNIQYF; DNA: TGTGCCAGCACCCTGACAGGGGCCAAAAACATTCAGTACTTC
size: NA; D: NA; V: TRBV28; J: TRBJ1-2; CDR3: CASSQDPTGIGGYTF; DNA: TGTGCCAGCAGTCAAGACCCAACGGGGATAGGCGGCTACACCTTC
size: NA; D: NA; V: TRBV13; J: TRBJ2-5; CDR3: CASSLGPRDQETQYF; DNA: TGTGCCAGCAGCTTAGGACCTCGGGACCAAGAGACCCAGTACTTC
size: NA; D: NA; V: TRBV5-1; J: TRBJ2-5; CDR3: CASSPGGGSDSETQYF; DNA: TGCGCCAGCAGTCCAGGGGGAGGTAGCGACTCGGAGACCCAGTACTTC
size: few; D: TRBD1; V: TRBV5-1; J: TRBJ2-5; CDR3: CASSFSPDRGVDGETQYF; DNA: TGCGCCAGCAGCTTCAGTCCGGACAGGGGGGTTGATGGGGAGACCCAGTACTTC
size: NA; D: TRBD1; V: TRBV4-3; J: TRBJ2-7; CDR3: CASSQDGQGAEQYF; DNA: TGCGCCAGCAGCCAAGATGGACAGGGGGCCGAGCAGTACTTC
size: NA; D: NA; V: TRBV28; J: TRBJ2-7; CDR3: CAGGRFYEQYF; DNA: TGTGCGGGCGGAAGGTTCTACGAGCAGTACTTC
size: many; D: NA; V: TRBV6-2/TRBV6-3; J: TRBJ2-7; CDR3: CASSYVGGEQYF; DNA: TGTGCCAGCAGTTACGTAGGAGGGGAGCAGTACTTC
size: NA; D: TRBD1; V: TRBV12-3/TRBV12-4; J: TRBJ1-6; CDR3: CAGSPGQGRISPLHF; DNA: TGTGCCGGCAGTCCCGGACAGGGAAGGATCTCACCCCTCCACTTT
size: few; D: NA; V: TRBV6-2/TRBV6-3; J: TRBJ1-2; CDR3: CASSDTHWSSRYGYTF; DNA: TGTGCCAGCAGCGATACCCATTGGAGCAGTCGGTATGGCTACACCTTC
size: NA; D: TRBD2; V: TRBV9; J: TRBJ2-6; CDR3: CASSSSGEVSGANVLTF; DNA: TGTGCCAGCAGTTCTAGCGGGGAAGTCTCTGGGGCCAACGTCCTGACTTTC
size: NA; D: NA; V: TRBV5-1; J: TRBJ2-7; CDR3: CASSPTPGVGSYEQYF; DNA: TGCGCCAGCAGCCCGACCCCAGGGGTGGGCTCCTACGAGCAGTACTTC
size: few; D: NA; V: TRBV6-5; J: TRBJ2-1; CDR3: CASSNRQNNEQFF; DNA: TGTGCCAGCAGCAACCGACAGAACAATGAGCAGTTCTTC
size: NA; D: TRBD2; V: TRBV15; J: TRBJ2-1; CDR3: CATSKLGTSGGRSYNEQFF; DNA: TGTGCCACTAGCAAATTAGGTACTAGCGGGGGAAGATCCTACAATGAGCAGTTCTTC